A single sample gave rise to the 9 T cell receptor beta chains below, sequenced in a study of T cell repertoires in cytomegalovirus infection. Each CDR3 protein is one row after TCRdb ran MiXCR on the reads. The table records fewer than 550,000 distinct CDR3 sequences, roughly 30% of them present only once. Sequences were obtained from PBMCs. The receptors shown here come from a human donor in good health (CMV status not recorded). Some clones in this sample may be carry-over from other donors' samples.

The table lists this clonotype with a few counts. This chain links TRBV27 with TRBJ1-5; tentative D call: TRBD1 (6 bases). V was pared by 3 bases and J by 0 bases, with 12 bases between. Per germline, CDR1 MNHEY and CDR2 SMNVEV (reference sequence). CDR3 size: 16 residues. The chain's CDR3 is CASSFLGADSNQPQHF. CDR3 DNA sequence: TGTGCCAGCAGTTTTTTGGGGGCCGATAGCAATCAGCCCCAGCATTTT.

Concerning this clonotype itself: One base separates it from a far larger clone, so it is likely a read error. Without the conserved terminal phenylalanine or tryptophan, this CDR3 likely stems from a read error. V is TRBV7-9 and J is TRBJ2-7; 7 bases are shared with TRBD1. Germline-derived CDR1 and CDR2 are SEHNR and FQNEAQ (reference sequence). The J segment lost 4 bases and the V segment lost 5 bases, leaving 5 bases of the junction unmatched. CDR3 size: 13 residues. CDR3 loop: CASSLGTAYEQYC. CDR3 sequence (DNA): TGTGCCAGCAGCCTGGGGACAGCGTACGAGCAGTACTGC.

This clonotype was counted many times. This chain joins TRBV7-9 and TRBJ2-1, with D perhaps TRBD1 (5 bases). Per the germline V gene, CDR1 is SEHNR and CDR2 is FQNEAQ (reference sequence). CDR3 size: 13 residues. V lost 2 bases to trimming and J lost 5 bases, with 7 bases between them. The CDR3 sequence: CASSLQGNNEQFF. As DNA, the CDR3 is TGTGCCAGCAGCTTACAGGGAAACAATGAGCAGTTCTTC.

This clonotype was seen just once. It may be a read error: a sequence one base away is much more abundant. The conserved phenylalanine or tryptophan normally closing the CDR3 is absent here, so this likely arose from a read error. The gene calls are TRBV12-3 or TRBV12-4 and TRBJ1-3; no definite D call. The length of the CDR3 is 15 residues. The V end was cut by 3 bases, the J end by 0 bases, with 9 bases between. The CDR3 coding sequence is TGTGCCAGCAGTTTTTACGGTAGCTCTGGAAACACCATATATTAT. Amino acids: CASSFYGSSGNTIYY.

The table lists this clonotype with many counts. The V call is TRBV7-2, the J call TRBJ1-2; TRBD1 might be the D (5 bases). The CDR3 contains 16 residues. The germline V gene has CDR1 SGHTA and CDR2 FQGNSA. Trimming removed 1 base from V and 4 bases from J, with 16 bases in between. CDR3 region: CASSLDQGGVGYGYTF. The CDR3 DNA follows: TGTGCCAGCAGCTTAGATCAGGGCGGGGTCGGCTATGGCTACACCTTC.

This chain joins TRBV14 and TRBJ1-2; 10 nucleotides match TRBD1. This CDR3 is 13 amino acids long. J lost 7 bases, V lost 3 bases, and 2 bases had no gene match. Per the germline V gene, CDR1 is SGHDN and CDR2 is FVKESK. CDR3 DNA sequence: TGTGCCAGCAGCCAGACAGGGGGCATTGGCTACACCTTC. This translates into CASSQTGGIGYTF.

This clonotype was observed at least ten times. The J gene is TRBJ2-1, the V gene TRBV7-8; TRBD2 matches at 10 bases. After removal of 5 bases from V and 10 bases from J, the junction contained 11 bases not matched to a gene. The CDR3 has 15 residues. Germline V gene lookup returns CDR1 SGHVS and CDR2 FQNEAQ. In DNA, the CDR3 is TGTGCCAGCAGCCTAAAGCGGGGGGGCCTTCGGGAGCAGTTCTTC. Translated: CASSLKRGGLREQFF.

The CDR3: CASQGQGGGGYTF. The CDR3 DNA is TGTGCCAGCCAAGGACAGGGAGGGGGTGGCTACACCTTC. V usage is TRBV6-1 and J usage is TRBJ1-2, with 8 positions matching TRBD1. J gave up 7 bases and V 8 bases, and 9 bases lay outside the gene matches. The CDR3 consists of 13 residues. Per the germline V gene, CDR1 is MNHNS and CDR2 is SASEGT.

Only a few counts were recorded for this clonotype. The V call is TRBV20-1, the J call TRBJ2-7; D not certain. The CDR3 totals 14 residues. V gave up 3 bases and J gave up 6 bases, with 18 bases separating them. Germline CDR1 and CDR2: DFQATT and SNEGSKA (reference sequence). This CDR3 is CSASRLRIGSEQYF. The DNA for the CDR3 is TGCAGTGCTAGTCGTTTAAGGATCGGGTCCGAGCAGTACTTC.